A single T cell receptor (beta chain) is shown here with its context. These data originate in a study of T cell changes during pregnancy in multiple sclerosis. V was cut by 6 bases and J by 0 bases, with 11 bases left in between. This CDR3 contains 14 residues. The germline gives CDR1 SQVTM, CDR2 ANQGSEA. TCRdb's copy holds only in-frame clones and misses some; the assay was immunoSEQ multiplex PCR. The sample has tens of thousands of clones; roughly 92% are singletons. The genes are TRBV29-1 and TRBJ2-2, with D hard to call. The receptor's source is a female donor with multiple sclerosis, enrolled in a pregnancy study. Sequencing was performed on peripheral blood, taken in the third trimester of pregnancy. This CDR3 is CSVERRANTGELFF. CDR3 nucleotides: TGCAGCGTCGAGCGACGGGCGAACACCGGGGAGCTGTTTTTT.